This entry describes one T cell receptor beta chain. Antigen: not known. The data stem from a study of cytomegalovirus exposure and HLA in healthy donors. Study results and limitations: A subsequent analysis found that TCR clusters from the first cohort also tended to co-occur in the approximately 130 validation repertoires, with 94% of cluster scores above 0. Reported results showed that the classifier diagnosed cytomegalovirus status with high specificity and sensitivity. It was confirmed in vitro that a few of the CMV-associated chains were specific for CMV antigens. Most TCRs appeared rarely, but some public TCRs recurred in many donors.

Sequencing used immunoSEQ multiplex PCR; TCRdb keeps in-frame clones, though not all of them. The profile shows 97,000 or so clones, around 85% of them singletons. The CDR3 extends over 18 amino acids. V gave up 4 bases and J gave up 7 bases; unmatched junction bases: 17. Germline V gives CDR1 SGDLS, CDR2 YYNGEE. This chain joins TRBV9 and TRBJ2-1; TRBD2 matches at 10 bases. This clonotype was obtained from a woman aged 25 to 45 in good health and CMV-seronegative. Sample: PBMCs. Here the CDR3 reads CASSQTGLAGVRGNEQFF. CDR3 bases: TGTGCCAGCAGCCAGACCGGCCTAGCGGGAGTGAGAGGTAATGAGCAGTTCTTC.